This TCR beta chain emerged from a study of beta chain features in type 1 diabetes. Study-wide background: Age and gender were similar between patients and healthy donors, as were cell yields. General study findings and limits: Type 1 diabetes patients had TCRB CDR3s that were shorter (moderately but significantly so) in all four CD4+ subsets. The analysis here could not establish whether HLA type shapes TCRB rearrangement.

It was one heparinised blood draw, averaging about 120 mL, that each donor gave. With respect to this clone: Its antigen is not known.

CDR1 is LNHDA and CDR2 is SQIVND in the germline V gene (reference sequence). The CDR3 totals 16 residues. The J segment lost 6 bases and the V segment lost 3 bases, leaving 8 bases of the junction unmatched. Sequenced material consisted of expressed TCRB transcripts (all of the isolated RNA was reverse transcribed). Repertoires were generated with immunoSEQ multiplex PCR, while TCRdb's copy carries only in-frame clones and drops some. The sample has roughly 240,000 clones, approximately 25% seen once. Sequencing used naive CD4+ T cells from blood. The rearrangement joins TRBV19 to TRBJ2-1; 10 bases fit TRBD2. The sequence was obtained from a woman between 25 and 40 years old with type 1 diabetes. CDR3 in DNA: TGTGCCAGTAGTATCGTCGGACTAGCGGCCTCCAATGAGCAGTTCTTC. Its translation is CASSIVGLAASNEQFF.